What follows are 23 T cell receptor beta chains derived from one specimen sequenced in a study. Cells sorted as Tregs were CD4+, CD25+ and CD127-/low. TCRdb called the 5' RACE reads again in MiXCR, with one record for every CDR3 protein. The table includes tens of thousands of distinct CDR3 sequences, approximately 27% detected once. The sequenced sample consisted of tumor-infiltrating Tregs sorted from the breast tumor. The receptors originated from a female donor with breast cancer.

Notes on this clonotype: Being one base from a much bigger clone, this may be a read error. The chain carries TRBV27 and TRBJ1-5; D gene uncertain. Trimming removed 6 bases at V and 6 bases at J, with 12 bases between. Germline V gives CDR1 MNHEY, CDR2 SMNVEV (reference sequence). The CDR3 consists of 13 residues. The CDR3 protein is CASSNTTGQPQHF. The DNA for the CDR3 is TGTGCCAGCAGCAACACGACCGGTCAGCCCCAGCATTTT.

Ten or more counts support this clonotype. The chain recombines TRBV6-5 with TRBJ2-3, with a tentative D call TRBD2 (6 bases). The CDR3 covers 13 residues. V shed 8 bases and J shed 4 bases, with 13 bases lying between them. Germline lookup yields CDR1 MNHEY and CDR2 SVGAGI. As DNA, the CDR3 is TGTGCCAGCCCCTGGGGGGACCCAGATACGCAGTATTTT. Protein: CASPWGDPDTQYF.

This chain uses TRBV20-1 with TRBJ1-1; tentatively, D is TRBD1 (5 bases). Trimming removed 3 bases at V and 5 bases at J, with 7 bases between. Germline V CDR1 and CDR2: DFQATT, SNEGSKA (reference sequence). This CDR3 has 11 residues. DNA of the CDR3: TGCAGTGCTAGTGGGGGAACTGAAGCTTTCTTT. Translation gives CSASGGTEAFF.

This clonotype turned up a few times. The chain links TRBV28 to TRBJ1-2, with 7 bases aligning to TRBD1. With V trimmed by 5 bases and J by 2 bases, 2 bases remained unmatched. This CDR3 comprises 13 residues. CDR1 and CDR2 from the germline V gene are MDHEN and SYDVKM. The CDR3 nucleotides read TGTGCCAGCAGTCTGACAGGGAACTATGGCTACACCTTC. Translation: CASSLTGNYGYTF.

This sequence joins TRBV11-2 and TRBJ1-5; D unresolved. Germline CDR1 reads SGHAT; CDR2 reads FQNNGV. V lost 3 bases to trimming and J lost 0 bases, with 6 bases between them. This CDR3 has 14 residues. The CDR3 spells CASSFGNSNQPQHF. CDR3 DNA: TGTGCCAGCAGCTTCGGGAATAGCAATCAGCCCCAGCATTTT.

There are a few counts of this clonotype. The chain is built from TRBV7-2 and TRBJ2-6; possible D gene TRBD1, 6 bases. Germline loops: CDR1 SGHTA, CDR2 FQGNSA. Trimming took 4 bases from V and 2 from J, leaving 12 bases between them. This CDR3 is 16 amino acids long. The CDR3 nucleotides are TGTGCCAGCAGCTACAGGACAGTGACTGGGGCCAACGTCCTGACTTTC. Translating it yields CASSYRTVTGANVLTF.

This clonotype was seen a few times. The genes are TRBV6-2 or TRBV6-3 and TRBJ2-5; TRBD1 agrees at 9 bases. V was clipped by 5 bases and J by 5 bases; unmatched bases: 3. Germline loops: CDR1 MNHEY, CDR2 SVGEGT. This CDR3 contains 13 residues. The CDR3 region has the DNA TGTGCCAGCAGTCGGGACAGGGAGGAGACCCAGTACTTC. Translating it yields CASSRDREETQYF.

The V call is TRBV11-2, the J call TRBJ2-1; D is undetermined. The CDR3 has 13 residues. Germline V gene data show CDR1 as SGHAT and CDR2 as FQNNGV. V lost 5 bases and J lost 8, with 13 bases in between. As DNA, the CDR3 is TGTGCCAGCAGCCTAGGTATTGATTATGAGCAGTTCTTC. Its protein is CASSLGIDYEQFF.

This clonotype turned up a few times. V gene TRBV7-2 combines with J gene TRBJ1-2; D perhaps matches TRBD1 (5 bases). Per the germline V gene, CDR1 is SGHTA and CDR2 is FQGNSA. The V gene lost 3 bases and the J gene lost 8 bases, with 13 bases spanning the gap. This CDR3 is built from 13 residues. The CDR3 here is CTSSLRGEQGYTF. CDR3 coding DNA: TGTACCAGCAGCTTGAGGGGCGAGCAAGGCTACACCTTC.

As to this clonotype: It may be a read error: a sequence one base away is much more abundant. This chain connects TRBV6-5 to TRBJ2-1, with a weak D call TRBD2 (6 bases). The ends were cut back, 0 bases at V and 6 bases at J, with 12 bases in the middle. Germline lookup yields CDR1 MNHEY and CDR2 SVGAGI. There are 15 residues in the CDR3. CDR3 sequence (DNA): TGTGCCAGCAGTTACTCAACGGGAGTGGGCAATGAGCAGTTCTTC. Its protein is CASSYSTGVGNEQFF.

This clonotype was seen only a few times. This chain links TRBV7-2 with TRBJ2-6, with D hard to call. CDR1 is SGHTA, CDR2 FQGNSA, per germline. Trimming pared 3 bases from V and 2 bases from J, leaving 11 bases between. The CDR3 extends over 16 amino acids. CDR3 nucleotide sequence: TGTGCCAGCAGCTTGGTATCGGGCGCTGGGGCCAACGTCCTGACTTTC. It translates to CASSLVSGAGANVLTF.

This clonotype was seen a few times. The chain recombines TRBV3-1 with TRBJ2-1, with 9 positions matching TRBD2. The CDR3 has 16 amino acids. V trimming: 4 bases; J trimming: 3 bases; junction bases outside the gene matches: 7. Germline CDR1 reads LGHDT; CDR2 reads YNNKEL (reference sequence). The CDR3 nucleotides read TGTGCCAGCAGCCGTCGGGGCGGGGGGGTCTACAATGAGCAGTTCTTC. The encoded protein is CASSRRGGGVYNEQFF.

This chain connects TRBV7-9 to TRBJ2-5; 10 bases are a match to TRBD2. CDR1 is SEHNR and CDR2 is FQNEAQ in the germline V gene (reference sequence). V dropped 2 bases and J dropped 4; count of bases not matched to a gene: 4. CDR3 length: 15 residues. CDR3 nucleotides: TGTGCCAGCAGCTTAACCAGCGGGAGGGGAGAGACCCAGTACTTC. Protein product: CASSLTSGRGETQYF.

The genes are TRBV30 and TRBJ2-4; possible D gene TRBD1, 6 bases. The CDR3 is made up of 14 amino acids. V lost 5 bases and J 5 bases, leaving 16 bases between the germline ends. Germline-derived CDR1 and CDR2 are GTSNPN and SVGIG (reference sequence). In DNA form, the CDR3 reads TGTGCCTGGGCCGGGACATGGTCCCAAAACATTCAGTACTTC. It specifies CAWAGTWSQNIQYF.

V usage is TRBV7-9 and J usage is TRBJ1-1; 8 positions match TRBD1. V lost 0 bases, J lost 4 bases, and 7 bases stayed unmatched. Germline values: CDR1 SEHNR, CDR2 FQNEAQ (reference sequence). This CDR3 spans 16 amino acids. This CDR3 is CASSLAGRGQGTEAFF. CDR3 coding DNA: TGTGCCAGCAGCTTAGCGGGCAGGGGGCAAGGCACTGAAGCTTTCTTT.

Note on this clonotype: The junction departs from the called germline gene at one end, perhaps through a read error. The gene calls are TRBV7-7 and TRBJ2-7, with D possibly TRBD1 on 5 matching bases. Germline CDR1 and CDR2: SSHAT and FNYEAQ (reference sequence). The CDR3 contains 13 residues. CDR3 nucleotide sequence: TGTGCTAGCAGCTTAGCCCAGGGTTCCGAGCAGTACTTC. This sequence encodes CASSLAQGSEQYF.

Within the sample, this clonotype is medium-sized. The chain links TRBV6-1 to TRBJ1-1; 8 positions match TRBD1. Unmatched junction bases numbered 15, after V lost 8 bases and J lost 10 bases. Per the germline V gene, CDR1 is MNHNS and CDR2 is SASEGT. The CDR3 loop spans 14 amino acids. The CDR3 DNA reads TGTGCCAGCCCGTTGGGGCAGGGGGCCCACGGAGCTTTCTTT. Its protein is CASPLGQGAHGAFF.

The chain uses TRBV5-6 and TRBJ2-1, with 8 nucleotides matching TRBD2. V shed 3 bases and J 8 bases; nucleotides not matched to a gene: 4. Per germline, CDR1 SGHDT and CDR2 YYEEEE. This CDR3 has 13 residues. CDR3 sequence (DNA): TGTGCCAGCAGCTCCGGGGGGGGCTATGAGCAGTTCTTC. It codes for CASSSGGGYEQFF.

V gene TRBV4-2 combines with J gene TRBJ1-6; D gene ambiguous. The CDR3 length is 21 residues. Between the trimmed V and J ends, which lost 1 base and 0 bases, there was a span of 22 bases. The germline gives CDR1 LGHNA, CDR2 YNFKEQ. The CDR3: CASSQVWYPGSPSSYNSPLHF. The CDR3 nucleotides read TGTGCCAGCAGCCAAGTGTGGTACCCGGGATCCCCAAGCTCCTATAATTCACCCCTCCACTTT.

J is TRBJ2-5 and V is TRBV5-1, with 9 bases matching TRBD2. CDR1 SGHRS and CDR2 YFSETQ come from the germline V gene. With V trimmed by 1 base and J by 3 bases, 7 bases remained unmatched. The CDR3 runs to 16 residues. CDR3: CASSLSSGGPEETQYF. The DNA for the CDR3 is TGCGCCAGCAGCTTGTCGAGCGGGGGGCCGGAAGAGACCCAGTACTTC.

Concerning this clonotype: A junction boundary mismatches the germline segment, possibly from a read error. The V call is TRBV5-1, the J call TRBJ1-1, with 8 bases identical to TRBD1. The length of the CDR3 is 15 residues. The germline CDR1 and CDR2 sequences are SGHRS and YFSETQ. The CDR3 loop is CASSLVTGASTETFF. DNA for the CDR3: TGCGCCAGCAGCTTGGTGACAGGGGCGAGCACTGAAACTTTCTTT.

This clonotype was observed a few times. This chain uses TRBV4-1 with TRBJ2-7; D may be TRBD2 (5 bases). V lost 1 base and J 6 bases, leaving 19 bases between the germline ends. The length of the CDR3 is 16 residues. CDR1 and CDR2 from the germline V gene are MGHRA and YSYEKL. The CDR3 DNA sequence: TGCGCCAGCAGCCAAGGATTGATGAGGGTTATTTCCGAGCAGTACTTC. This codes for CASSQGLMRVISEQYF.

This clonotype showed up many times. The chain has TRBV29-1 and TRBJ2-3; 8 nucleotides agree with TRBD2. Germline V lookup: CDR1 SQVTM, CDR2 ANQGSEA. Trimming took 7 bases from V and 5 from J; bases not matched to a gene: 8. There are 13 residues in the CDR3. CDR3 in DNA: TGCAGCGGGGGCAGGAGCGGGGGAGATACGCAGTATTTT. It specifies CSGGRSGGDTQYF.